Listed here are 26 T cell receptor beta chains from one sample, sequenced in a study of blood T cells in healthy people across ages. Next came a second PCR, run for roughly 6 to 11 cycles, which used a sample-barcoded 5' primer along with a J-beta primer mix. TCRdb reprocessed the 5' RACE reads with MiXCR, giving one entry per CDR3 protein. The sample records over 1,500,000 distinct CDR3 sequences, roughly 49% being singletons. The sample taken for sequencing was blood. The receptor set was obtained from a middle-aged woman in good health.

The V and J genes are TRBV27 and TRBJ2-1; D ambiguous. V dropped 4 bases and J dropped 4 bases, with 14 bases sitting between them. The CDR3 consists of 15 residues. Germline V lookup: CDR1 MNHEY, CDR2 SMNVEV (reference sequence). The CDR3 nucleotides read TGTGCCAGCAGTTGGACCCAGTACGGTTACAATGAGCAGTTCTTC. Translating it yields CASSWTQYGYNEQFF.

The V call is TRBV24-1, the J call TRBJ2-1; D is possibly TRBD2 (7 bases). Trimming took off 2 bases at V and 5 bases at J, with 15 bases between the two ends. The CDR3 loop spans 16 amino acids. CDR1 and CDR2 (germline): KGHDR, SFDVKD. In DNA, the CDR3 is TGTGCCACCAGTGATTCGGGGGCTAGCGGTAACAATGAGCAGTTCTTC. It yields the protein CATSDSGASGNNEQFF.

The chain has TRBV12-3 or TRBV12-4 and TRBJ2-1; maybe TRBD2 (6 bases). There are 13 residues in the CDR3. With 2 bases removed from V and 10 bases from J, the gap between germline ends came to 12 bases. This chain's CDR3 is CASSLQVGGEQFF. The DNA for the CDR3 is TGTGCCAGCAGTTTACAGGTCGGGGGAGAGCAGTTCTTC.

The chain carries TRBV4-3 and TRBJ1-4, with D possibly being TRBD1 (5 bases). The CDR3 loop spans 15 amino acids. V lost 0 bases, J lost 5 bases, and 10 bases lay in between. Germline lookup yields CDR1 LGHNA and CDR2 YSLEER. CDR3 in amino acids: CASSQEDRLNEKLFF. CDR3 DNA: TGCGCCAGCAGCCAAGAAGACAGACTAAATGAAAAACTGTTTTTT.

The CDR3: CASISPGLYNEQFF. The DNA for the CDR3 is TGTGCCAGCATTTCACCGGGCCTCTACAATGAGCAGTTCTTC. The chain combines TRBV6-2 or TRBV6-3 with TRBJ2-1; D remains ambiguous. The V and J ends lost 7 bases and 3 bases respectively, with 13 bases between them. This CDR3 has 14 amino acids. Germline V gene lookup returns CDR1 MNHEY and CDR2 SVGEGT.

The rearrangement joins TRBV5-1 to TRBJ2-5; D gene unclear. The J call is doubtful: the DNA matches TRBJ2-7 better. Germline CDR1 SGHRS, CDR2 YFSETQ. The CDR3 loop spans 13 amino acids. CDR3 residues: CASSRMAAYEQYF. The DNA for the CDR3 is TGCGCCAGCAGCCGAATGGCAGCCTACGAGCAGTACTTC.

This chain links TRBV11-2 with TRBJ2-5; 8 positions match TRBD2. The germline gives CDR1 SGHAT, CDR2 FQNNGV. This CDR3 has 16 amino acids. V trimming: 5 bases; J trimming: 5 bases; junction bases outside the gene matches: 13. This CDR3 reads CASSQHYTERGETQYF. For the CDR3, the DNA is TGTGCCAGCAGCCAACATTACACTGAGCGGGGGGAGACCCAGTACTTC.

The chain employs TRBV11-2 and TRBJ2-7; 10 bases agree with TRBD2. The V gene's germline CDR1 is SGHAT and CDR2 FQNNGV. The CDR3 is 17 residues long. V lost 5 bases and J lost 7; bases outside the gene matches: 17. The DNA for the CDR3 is TGTGCCAGCAGCAGCTCCTGGAGCGGGGGGGCCCACAATGAGCAGTACTTC. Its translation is CASSSSWSGGAHNEQYF.

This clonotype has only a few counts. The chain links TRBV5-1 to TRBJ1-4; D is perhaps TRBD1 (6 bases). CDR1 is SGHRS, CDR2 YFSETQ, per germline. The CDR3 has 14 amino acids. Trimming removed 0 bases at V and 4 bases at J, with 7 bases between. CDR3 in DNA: TGCGCCAGCAGCTTGGAACAGGGTAATGAAAAACTGTTTTTT. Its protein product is CASSLEQGNEKLFF.

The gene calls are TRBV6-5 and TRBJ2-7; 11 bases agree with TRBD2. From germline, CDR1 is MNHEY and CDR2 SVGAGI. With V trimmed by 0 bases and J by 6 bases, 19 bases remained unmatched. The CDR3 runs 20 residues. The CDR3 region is CASSYSFVGLAGGIASEQYF. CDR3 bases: TGTGCCAGCAGTTACTCGTTTGTAGGGCTAGCGGGGGGCATCGCAAGCGAGCAGTACTTC.

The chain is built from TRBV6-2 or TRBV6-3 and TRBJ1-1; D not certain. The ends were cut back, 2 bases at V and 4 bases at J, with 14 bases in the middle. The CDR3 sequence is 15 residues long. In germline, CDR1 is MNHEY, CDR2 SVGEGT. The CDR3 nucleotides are TGTGCCAGCAGTTACCCAGGAGAGGGAGTCACTGAAGCTTTCTTT. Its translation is CASSYPGEGVTEAFF.

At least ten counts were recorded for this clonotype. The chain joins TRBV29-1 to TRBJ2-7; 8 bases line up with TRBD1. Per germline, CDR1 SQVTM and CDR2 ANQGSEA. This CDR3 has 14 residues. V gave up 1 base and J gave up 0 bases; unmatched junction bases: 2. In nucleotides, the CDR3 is TGCAGCGTTGAAGGGCAGGGGGCCTCCTACGAGCAGTACTTC. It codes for CSVEGQGASYEQYF.

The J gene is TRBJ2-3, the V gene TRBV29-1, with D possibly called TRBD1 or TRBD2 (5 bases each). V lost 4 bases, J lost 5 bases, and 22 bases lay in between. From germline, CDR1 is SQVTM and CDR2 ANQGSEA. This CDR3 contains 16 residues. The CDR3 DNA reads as TGCAGCGTTGCCTGGACAAGGTTCTCTCGGGGAGATACGCAGTATTTT. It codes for CSVAWTRFSRGDTQYF.

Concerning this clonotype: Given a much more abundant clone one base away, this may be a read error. CDR3 region: CVSSGTAEETQYF. As DNA, the CDR3 is TGTGTCAGCAGCGGGACGGCAGAAGAGACCCAGTACTTC. The chain employs TRBV12-3 or TRBV12-4 and TRBJ2-5, with 7 bases matching TRBD2. This CDR3 is built from 13 residues.

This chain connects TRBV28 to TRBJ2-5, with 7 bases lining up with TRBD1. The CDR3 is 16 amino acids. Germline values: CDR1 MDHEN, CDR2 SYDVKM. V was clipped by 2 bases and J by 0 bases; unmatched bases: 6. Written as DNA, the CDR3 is TGTGCCAGCAGTTTAAGCCGACAGGGCCACCAAGAGACCCAGTACTTC. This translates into CASSLSRQGHQETQYF.

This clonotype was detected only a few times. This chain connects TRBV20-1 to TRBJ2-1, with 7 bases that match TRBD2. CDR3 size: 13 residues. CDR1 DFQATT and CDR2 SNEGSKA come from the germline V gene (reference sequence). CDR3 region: CSQAGWKDNEQFF. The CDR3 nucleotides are TGCAGCCAAGCGGGGTGGAAGGACAATGAGCAGTTCTTC.

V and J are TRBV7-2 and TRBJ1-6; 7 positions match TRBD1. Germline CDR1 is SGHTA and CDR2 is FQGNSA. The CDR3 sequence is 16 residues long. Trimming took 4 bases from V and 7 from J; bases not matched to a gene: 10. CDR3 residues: CASSSEFRGGNSPLHF. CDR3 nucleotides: TGTGCCAGCAGCTCAGAATTCAGGGGGGGGAATTCACCCCTCCACTTT.

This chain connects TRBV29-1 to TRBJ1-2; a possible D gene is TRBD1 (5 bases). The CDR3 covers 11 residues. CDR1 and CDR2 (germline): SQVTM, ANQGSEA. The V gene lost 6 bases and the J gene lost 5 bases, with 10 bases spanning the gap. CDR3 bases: TGCAGCGTGGGGGAACGGTATGGCTACACCTTC. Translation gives CSVGERYGYTF.

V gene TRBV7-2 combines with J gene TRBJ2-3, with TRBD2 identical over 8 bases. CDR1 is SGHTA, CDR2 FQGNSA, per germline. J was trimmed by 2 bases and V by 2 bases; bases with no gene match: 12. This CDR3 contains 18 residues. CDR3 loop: CASSLFGRGDRITDTQYF. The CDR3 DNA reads TGTGCCAGCAGCTTATTCGGGCGGGGGGATCGGATCACAGATACGCAGTATTTT.

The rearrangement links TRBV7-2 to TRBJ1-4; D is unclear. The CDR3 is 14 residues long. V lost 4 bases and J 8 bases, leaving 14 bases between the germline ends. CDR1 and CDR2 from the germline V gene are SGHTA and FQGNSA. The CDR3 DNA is TGTGCCAGCAGCTCCGGTTTCATAGGGGAAAAACTGTTTTTT. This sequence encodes CASSSGFIGEKLFF.

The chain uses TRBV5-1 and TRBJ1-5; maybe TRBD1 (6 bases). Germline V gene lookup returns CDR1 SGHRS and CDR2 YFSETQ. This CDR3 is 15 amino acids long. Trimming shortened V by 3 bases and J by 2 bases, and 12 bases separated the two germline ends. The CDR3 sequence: CASSSTGIGNQPQHF. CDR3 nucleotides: TGCGCCAGCAGCTCGACAGGTATTGGCAATCAGCCCCAGCATTTT.

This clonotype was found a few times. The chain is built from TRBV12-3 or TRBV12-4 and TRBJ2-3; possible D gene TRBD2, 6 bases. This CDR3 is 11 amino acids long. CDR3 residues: CPLGGWGTQYF. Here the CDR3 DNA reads TGTCCCCTCGGGGGTTGGGGTACGCAGTATTTT.

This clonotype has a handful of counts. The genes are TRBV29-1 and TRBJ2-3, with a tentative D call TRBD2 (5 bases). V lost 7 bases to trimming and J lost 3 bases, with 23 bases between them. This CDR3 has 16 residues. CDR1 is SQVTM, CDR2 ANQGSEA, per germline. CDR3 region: CSATLAEGWETDTQYF. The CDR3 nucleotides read TGCAGCGCAACCCTTGCGGAAGGGTGGGAGACAGATACGCAGTATTTT.

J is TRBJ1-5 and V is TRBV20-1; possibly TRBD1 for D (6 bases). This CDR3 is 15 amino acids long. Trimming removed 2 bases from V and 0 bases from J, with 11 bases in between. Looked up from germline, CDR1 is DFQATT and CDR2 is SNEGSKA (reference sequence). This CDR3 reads CSARIRTASNQPQHF. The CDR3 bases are TGCAGTGCTAGAATCCGGACAGCTAGCAATCAGCCCCAGCATTTT.

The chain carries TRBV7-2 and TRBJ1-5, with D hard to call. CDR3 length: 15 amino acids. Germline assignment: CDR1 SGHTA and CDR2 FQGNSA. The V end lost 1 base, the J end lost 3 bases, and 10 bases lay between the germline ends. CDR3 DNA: TGTGCCAGCAGCTTAGGACCGGACCTCAATCAGCCCCAGCATTTT. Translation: CASSLGPDLNQPQHF.

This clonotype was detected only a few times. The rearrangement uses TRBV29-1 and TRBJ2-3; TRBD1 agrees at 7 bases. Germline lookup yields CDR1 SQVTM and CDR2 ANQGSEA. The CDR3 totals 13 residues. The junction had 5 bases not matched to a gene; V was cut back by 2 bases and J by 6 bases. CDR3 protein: CSVEWQGVDTQYF. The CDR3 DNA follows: TGCAGCGTTGAATGGCAGGGGGTTGATACGCAGTATTTT.